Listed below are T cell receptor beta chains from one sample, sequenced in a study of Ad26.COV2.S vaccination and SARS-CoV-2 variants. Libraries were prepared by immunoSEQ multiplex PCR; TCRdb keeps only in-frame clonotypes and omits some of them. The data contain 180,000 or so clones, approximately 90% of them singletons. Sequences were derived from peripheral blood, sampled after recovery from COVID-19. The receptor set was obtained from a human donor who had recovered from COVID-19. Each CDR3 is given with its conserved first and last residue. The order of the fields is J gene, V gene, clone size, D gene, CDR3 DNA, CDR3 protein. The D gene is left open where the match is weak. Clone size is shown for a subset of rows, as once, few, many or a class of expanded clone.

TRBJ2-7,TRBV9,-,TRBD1,TGTGCCAGCAGCATAGGGACAGGGGTCTACGAGCAGTACTTC,CASSIGTGVYEQYF
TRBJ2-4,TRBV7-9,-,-,TGTGCCAGCAGCTTAGGAGAAGGGGGCAAAAACATTCAGTACTTC,CASSLGEGGKNIQYF
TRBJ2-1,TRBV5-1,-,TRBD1,TGCGCCAGCAGCCAGGGACAGGCGTTAAATGAGCAGTTCTTC,CASSQGQALNEQFF
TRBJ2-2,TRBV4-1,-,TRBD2,TGCGCCAGCAGCCAAGATATCAGCGGGAGCGTCACCGGGGAGCTGTTTTTT,CASSQDISGSVTGELFF
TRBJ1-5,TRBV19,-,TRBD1,TGTGCCAGTAGCGGACAGGGCGATCAGCCCCAGCATTTT,CASSGQGDQPQHF
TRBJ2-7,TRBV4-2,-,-,TGTGCCAGCAGCCAAGATGAACTAGCTACCTACGAGCAGTACTTC,CASSQDELATYEQYF
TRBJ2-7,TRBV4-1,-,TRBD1,TGCGCCAGCAGCCACTTGGACAGGGGGCTACACGAGCAGTACTTC,CASSHLDRGLHEQYF
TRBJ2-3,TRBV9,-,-,TGTGCCAGCAGCGTAGAGCCTAACACAGATACGCAGTATTTT,CASSVEPNTDTQYF
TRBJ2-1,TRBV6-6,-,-,TGTGCCAGCAGTTACTCGATCGGGAATGAGCAGTTCTTC,CASSYSIGNEQFF
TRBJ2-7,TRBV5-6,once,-,TGTGCCAGCAGCCTAGACGCTAGCGCGTACGAGCAGTACTTC,CASSLDASAYEQYF
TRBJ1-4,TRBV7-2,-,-,TGTGCCAGCAGGTTGACAGGAGGGAATGAAAAACTGTTTTTT,CASRLTGGNEKLFF
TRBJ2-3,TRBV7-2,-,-,TGTGCCAGCAGCTCTATTGGGGGGGCCACAGATACGCAGTATTTT,CASSSIGGATDTQYF
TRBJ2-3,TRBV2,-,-,TGTGCCAGCGATAAGGGACTGTACCCTACAGATACGCAGTATTTT,CASDKGLYPTDTQYF
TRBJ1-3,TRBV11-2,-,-,TGTGCCAGCAGCTTAAATATTATAGGAAACTCTGGAAACACCATATATTTT,CASSLNIIGNSGNTIYF
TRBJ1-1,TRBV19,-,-,TGTGCCACTAACGCGAAAGGGAACACTGAAGCTTTCTTT,CATNAKGNTEAFF
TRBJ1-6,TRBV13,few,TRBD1,TGTGCCAGCAAAACGGGACAGTATAATTCACCCCTCCACTTT,CASKTGQYNSPLHF
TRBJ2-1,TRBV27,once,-,TGTGCCAGCAGTCTCCCGGGTTCAAGGACAACTGAGCAGTTCTTC,CASSLPGSRTTEQFF
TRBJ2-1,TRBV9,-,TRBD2,TGTGCCAGCAGCTCACGGGGGGGGACCTACAATGAGCAGTTCTTC,CASSSRGGTYNEQFF
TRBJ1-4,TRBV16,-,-,TGTGCCAGCAGCCCTTTGTCGGTTATCGACGATGAAAAACTGTTTTTT,CASSPLSVIDDEKLFF
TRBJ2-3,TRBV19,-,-,TGTGCCAGTAGTATCTCGACAGGTACGCAGTATTTT,CASSISTGTQYF
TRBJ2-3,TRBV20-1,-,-,TGCAGTGCTAGTTTGGCAGATACGCAGTATTTT,CSASLADTQYF
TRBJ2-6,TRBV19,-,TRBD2,TGTGCCAGTAGTATCGGGGGGGGAGGGCCTGGGGCCAACGTCCTGACTTTC,CASSIGGGGPGANVLTF
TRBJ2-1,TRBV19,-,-,TGTGCCAGTAGTGTCCGGGACAACAGCCCTTGGCACAATGAGCAGTTCTTC,CASSVRDNSPWHNEQFF
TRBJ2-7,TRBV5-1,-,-,TGCGCCAGCAGCTTCGACGAGGAGCAGTACTTC,CASSFDEEQYF
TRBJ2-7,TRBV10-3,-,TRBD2,TGTGCCATCAGTGAGGTCCAGGTAGCGGGGCAGTACTTC,CAISEVQVAGQYF
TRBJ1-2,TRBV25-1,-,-,TGTGCCAGCAGTGCGGGTGGTGCTGGCTACACCTTC,CASSAGGAGYTF
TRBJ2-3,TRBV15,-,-,TGTGCCACCAGCAGAGAGGGTTTGGTAGATACGCAGTATTTT,CATSREGLVDTQYF
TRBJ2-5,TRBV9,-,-,TGTGCCAGCAGCGTAGAACAGTCCCAAGAGACCCAGTACTTC,CASSVEQSQETQYF
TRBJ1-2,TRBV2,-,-,TGTGCCAGCAGGGGAGGGGAGGGCTACACCTTC,CASRGGEGYTF
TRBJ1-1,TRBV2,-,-,TGTGCCAGCAGTGATCCCCTGCCCGAAGCTTTCTTT,CASSDPLPEAFF
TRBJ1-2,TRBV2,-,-,TGTGCCAGCAGTGAGGCAAGGGACTATGGCTACACCTTC,CASSEARDYGYTF
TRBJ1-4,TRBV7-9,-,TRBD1,TGTGCCAGCACCGTCCAGGGGGGGAATGAAAAACTGTTTTTT,CASTVQGGNEKLFF
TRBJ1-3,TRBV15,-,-,TGTGCCACCAGCAGGGCAGGGTTCTCTGGAAACACCATATATTTT,CATSRAGFSGNTIYF
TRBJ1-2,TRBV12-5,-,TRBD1,TGTGCTAGTGGATCGGGACAGGGGAAGGGCTACACCTTC,CASGSGQGKGYTF
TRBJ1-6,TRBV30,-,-,TGTGCCTGGAGTCCGGGGTGGAGTTCACCCCTCCACTTT,CAWSPGWSSPLHF
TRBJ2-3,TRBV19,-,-,TGTGCCAGTAGTATGTCGGGTCGGGGAACAGATACGCAGTATTTT,CASSMSGRGTDTQYF
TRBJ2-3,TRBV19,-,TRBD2,TGTGCCAGTAGTATGCTAGCGGGAGTACCAGATACGCAGTATTTT,CASSMLAGVPDTQYF
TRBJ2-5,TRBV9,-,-,TGTGCCAGCAGCGTATGGGGTAAAAAAGAGACCCAGTACTTC,CASSVWGKKETQYF
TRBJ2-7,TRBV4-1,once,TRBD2,TGCGCCAGCAGCCAAGGCGCTAGCGGGAGGGGAAGCGAGCAGTACTTC,CASSQGASGRGSEQYF
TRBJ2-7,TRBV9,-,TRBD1,TGTGCCAGCAGCGTAGGTTTCGGACAGGGGACATACGAGCAGTACTTC,CASSVGFGQGTYEQYF
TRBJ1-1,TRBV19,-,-,TGTGCCAGTAGTATATATGACAGCTCCCAGACCTACACTGAAGCTTTCTTT,CASSIYDSSQTYTEAFF
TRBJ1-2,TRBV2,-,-,TGTGCCAGCAGGGCGCAGGGCCCGTATGGCTACACCTTC,CASRAQGPYGYTF
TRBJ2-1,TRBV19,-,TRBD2,TGTGCCAGTACCACTAGCGGGGTGACCCTCTACAATGAGCAGTTCTTC,CASTTSGVTLYNEQFF
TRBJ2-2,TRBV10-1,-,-,TGCGCCAGCAGTCGGAGGGACGGTCGGTCCGGGGAGCTGTTTTTT,CASSRRDGRSGELFF
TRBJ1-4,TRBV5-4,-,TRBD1,TGTGCCAGCAGCACACAGGGGGCGGGGGCCGTTGAAAAACTGTTTTTT,CASSTQGAGAVEKLFF
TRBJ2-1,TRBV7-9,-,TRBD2,TGTGCCAGCAGCCCCCCAGGACTAGCGGGATTCTACAATGAGCAGTTCTTC,CASSPPGLAGFYNEQFF
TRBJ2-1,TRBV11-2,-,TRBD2,TGTGCCAGCAGCTTAGACGCGGGGGGGCCCCATGAGCAGTTCTTC,CASSLDAGGPHEQFF
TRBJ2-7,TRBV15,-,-,TGTGCCACCAGCAGAGAAGACGGAATCTACGAGCAGTACTTC,CATSREDGIYEQYF
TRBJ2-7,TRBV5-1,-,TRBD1,TGCGCCAGCAGCAAGGACAGGTACTCTTCCTACGAGCAGTACTTC,CASSKDRYSSYEQYF
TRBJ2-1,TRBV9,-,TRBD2,TGTGCCAGCAGCGCCCGGACTAGCCCCCTAAATTACAATGAGCAGTTCTTC,CASSARTSPLNYNEQFF
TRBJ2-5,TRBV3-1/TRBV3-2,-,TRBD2,TGTGCCAGCAGCCAGCGGGACGGGGGGGAAGCCCAGTACTTC,CASSQRDGGEAQYF
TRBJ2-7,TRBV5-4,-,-,TGTGCCAGCAGCTCGGACACGAAGTCCTACGAGCAGTACTTC,CASSSDTKSYEQYF
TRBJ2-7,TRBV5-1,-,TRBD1,TGCGCCAGCAGCCTACGGGACAGGGGGATCGAGCAGTACTTC,CASSLRDRGIEQYF
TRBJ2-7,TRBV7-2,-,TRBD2,TGTGCCAGCAGCTTGACTAGCGGGAGTTACGAGCAGTACTTC,CASSLTSGSYEQYF
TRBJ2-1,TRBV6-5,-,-,TGTGCCAGCAGTTACACTCCCAGAAATGAGCAGTTCTTC,CASSYTPRNEQFF
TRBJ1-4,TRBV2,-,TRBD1,TGTGCCAGCAGGAGGGACAGCTCAGCAACTAATGAAAAACTGTTTTTT,CASRRDSSATNEKLFF
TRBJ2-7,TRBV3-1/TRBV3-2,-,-,TGTGCCAGCAGCCAAGGGTTGGCAGGTAATTCCTACGAGCAGTACTTC,CASSQGLAGNSYEQYF
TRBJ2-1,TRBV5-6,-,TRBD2,TGTGCCAGCAGCTGGACTAGCGGGGGGGACAATGAGCAGTTCTTC,CASSWTSGGDNEQFF
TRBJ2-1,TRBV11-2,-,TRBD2,TGTGCCAGCAGCTTACTAGCGGGAGTGGGCAATGAGCAGTTCTTC,CASSLLAGVGNEQFF
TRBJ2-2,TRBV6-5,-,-,TGTGCCAGCAGAGCCCAGGGGAGCACCGGGGAGCTGTTTTTT,CASRAQGSTGELFF